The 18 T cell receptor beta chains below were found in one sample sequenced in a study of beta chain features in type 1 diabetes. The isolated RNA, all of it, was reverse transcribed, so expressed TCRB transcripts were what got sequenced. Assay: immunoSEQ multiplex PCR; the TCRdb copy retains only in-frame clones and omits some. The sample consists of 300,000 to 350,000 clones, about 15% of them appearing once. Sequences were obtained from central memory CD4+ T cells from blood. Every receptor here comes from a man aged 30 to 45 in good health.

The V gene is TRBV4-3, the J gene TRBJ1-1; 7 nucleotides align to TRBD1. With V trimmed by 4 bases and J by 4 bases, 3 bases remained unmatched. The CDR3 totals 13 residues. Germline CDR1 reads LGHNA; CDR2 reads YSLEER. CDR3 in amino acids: CASSPTGATEAFF. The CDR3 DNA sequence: TGCGCCAGCAGCCCTACAGGGGCCACTGAAGCTTTCTTT.

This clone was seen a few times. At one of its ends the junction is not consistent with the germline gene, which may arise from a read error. The CDR3 here is CATLEGRTTEGF. CDR3 coding DNA: TGTGCCACCCTCGAAGGGAGGACAACCGAGGGCTTT. The V call is TRBV2, the J call TRBJ1-1; possibly TRBD1 for D (5 bases). CDR1 is SNHLY and CDR2 is FYNNEI in the germline V gene. The CDR3 covers 12 residues.

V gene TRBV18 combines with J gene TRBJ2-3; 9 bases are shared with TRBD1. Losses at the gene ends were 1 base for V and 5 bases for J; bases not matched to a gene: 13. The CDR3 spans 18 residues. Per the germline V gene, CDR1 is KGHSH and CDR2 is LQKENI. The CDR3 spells CASSPRDRVLVRGDTQYF. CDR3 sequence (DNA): TGTGCCAGCTCACCACGGGACAGGGTCTTAGTGAGAGGAGATACGCAGTATTTT. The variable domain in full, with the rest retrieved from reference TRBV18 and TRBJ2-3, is NAGVMQNPRHLVRRRGQEARLRCSPMKGHSHVYWYRQLPEEGLKFMVYLQKENIIDESGMPKERFSAEFPKEGPSILRIQQVVRGDSAAYFCASSPRDRVLVRGDTQYFGPGTRLTVL.

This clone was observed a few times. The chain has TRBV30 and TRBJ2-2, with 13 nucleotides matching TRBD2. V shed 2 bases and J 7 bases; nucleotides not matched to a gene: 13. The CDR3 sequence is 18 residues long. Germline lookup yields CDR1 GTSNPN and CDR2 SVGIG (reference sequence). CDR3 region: CAWSHLGLAGNKGGELFF. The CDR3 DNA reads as TGTGCCTGGAGTCACTTGGGACTAGCGGGAAATAAGGGCGGGGAGCTGTTTTTT. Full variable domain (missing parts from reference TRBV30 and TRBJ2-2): SQTIHQWPATLVQPVGSPLSLECTVEGTSNPNLYWYRQAAGRGLQLLFYSVGIGQISSEVPQNLSASRPQDRQFILSSKKLLLSDSGFYLCAWSHLGLAGNKGGELFFGEGSRLTVL.

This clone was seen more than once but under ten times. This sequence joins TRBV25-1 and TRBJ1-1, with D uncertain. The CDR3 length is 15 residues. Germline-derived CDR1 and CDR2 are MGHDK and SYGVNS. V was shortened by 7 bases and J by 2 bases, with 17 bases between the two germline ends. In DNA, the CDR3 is TGTGCCAGCACCCCCGTTGGGCAGGAAAACACTGAAGCTTTCTTT. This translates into CASTPVGQENTEAFF. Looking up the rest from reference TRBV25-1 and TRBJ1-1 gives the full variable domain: EADIYQTPRYLVIGTGKKITLECSQTMGHDKMYWYQQDPGMELHLIHYSYGVNSTEKGDLSSESTVSRIRTEHFPLTLESARPSHTSQYLCASTPVGQENTEAFFGQGTRLTVV.

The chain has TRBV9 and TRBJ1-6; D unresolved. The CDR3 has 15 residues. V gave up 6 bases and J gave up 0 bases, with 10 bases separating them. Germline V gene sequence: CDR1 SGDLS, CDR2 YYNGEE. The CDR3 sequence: CASTIGSSYNSPLHF. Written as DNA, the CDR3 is TGTGCCAGCACGATTGGCAGCTCCTATAATTCACCCCTCCACTTT.

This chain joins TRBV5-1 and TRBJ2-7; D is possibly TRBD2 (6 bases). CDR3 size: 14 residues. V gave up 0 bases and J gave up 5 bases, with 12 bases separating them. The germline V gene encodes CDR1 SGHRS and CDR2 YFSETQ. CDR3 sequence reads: CASSLAGGIDEQYV. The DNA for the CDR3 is TGCGCCAGCAGCTTGGCCGGAGGGATCGACGAGCAGTACGTC.

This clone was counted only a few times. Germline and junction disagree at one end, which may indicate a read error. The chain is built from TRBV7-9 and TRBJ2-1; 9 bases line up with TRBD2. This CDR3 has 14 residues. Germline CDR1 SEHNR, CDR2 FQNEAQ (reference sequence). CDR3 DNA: TGTGCCAGCAGCCTAGCGGGATCCGGGGATGAGCAGTTCTTC. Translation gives CASSLAGSGDEQFF.

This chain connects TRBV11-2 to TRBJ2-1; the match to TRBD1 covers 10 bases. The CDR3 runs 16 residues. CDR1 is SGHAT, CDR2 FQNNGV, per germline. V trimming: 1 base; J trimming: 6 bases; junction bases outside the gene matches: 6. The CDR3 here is CASSLVLGQGINEQFF. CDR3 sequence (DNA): TGTGCCAGCAGCTTAGTTTTGGGACAGGGGATCAATGAGCAGTTCTTC.

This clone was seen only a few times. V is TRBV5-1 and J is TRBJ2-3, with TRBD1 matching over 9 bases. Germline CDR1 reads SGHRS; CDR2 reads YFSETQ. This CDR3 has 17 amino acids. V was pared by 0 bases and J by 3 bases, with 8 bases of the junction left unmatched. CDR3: CASSLGTGDGRTDTQYF. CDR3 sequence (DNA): TGCGCCAGCAGCTTGGGGACAGGGGACGGAAGGACAGATACGCAGTATTTT.

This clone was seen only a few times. CDR3 residues: CASSLGQGQYF. As DNA, the CDR3 is TGTGCCAGCAGCTTGGGACAGGGGCAGTATTTT. The rearrangement uses TRBV7-9 and TRBJ2-3; TRBD1 aligns across 9 bases. The ends lost 3 bases at V and 11 bases at J; junction bases unmatched: 0. This CDR3 has 11 amino acids. Germline assignment: CDR1 SEHNR and CDR2 FQNEAQ (reference sequence).

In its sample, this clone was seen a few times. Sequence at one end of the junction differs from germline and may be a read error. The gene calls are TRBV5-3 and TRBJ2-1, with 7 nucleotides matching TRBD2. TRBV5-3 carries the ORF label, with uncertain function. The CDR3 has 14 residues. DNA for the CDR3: TGTGCCAAAAGCTTGGAACTCGGGGGGAATGAGCAGTTCTTC. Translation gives CAKSLELGGNEQFF.

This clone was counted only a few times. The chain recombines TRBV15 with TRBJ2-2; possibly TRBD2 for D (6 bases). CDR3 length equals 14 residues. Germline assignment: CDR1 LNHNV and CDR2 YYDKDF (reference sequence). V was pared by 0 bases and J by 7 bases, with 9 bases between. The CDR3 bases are TGTGCCACCAGCAGAGATCAGGGACTCGGGGAGCTGTTTTTT. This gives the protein CATSRDQGLGELFF.

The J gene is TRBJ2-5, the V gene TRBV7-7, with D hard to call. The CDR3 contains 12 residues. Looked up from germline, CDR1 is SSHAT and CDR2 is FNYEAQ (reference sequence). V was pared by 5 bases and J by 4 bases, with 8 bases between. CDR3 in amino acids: CASSPRLETQYF. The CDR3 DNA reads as TGTGCCAGCAGCCCCCGGTTAGAGACCCAGTACTTC.

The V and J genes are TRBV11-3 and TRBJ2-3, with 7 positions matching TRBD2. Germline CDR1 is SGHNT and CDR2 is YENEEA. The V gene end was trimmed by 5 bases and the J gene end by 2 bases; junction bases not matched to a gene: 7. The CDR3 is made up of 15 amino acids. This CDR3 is CASSQTRGDTDTQYF. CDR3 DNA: TGTGCCAGCAGCCAGACCCGGGGGGACACAGATACGCAGTATTTT.

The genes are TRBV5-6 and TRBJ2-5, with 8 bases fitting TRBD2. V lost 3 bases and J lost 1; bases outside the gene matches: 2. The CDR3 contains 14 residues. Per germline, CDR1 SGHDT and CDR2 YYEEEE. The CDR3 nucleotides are TGTGCCAGCAGCTCCGGACTAGCCCAAGAGACCCAGTACTTC. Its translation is CASSSGLAQETQYF.

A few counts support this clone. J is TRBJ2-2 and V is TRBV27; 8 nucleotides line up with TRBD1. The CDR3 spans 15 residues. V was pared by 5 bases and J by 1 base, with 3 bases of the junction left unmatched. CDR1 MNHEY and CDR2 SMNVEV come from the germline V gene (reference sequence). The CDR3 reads CASSLRGLNTGELFF. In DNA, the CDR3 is TGTGCCAGCAGTCTCAGGGGGCTGAACACCGGGGAGCTGTTTTTT.

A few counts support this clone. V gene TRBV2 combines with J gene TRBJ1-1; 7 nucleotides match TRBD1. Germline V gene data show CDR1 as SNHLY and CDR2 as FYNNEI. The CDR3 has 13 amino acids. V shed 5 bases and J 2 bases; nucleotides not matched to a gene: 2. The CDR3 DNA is TGTGCCAGCAGTTGGGACAGTAACACTGAAGCTTTCTTT. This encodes CASSWDSNTEAFF.